The rows below give T cell receptor beta chains drawn from one sample of a study of circulating CD8 cells and anti-PD-1 response in melanoma. Each CDR3 protein gets one entry after TCRdb re-called the reads with MiXCR. The top ten clones hold 25% to 30% of a sample with 500 to 550 distinct CDR3 sequences, 5.5% to 7.5% of them seen once. The sample here was CD8+ T cells from PBMCs, taken at baseline or after one month of anti-PD-1 therapy (not recorded which). Source of these receptors: a human donor with melanoma. Both conserved end residues are part of each CDR3. A D gene is named only where the DNA matches it firmly. Rows give clone size only sometimes, using once, few, many, or a class for an expanded clone.

CDR3 protein | CDR3 DNA | J gene | D gene | V gene | clone size
CASSLSRTAEAFF | TGTGCCAGCAGTTTATCCCGGACAGCTGAAGCTTTCTTT | TRBJ1-1 | NA | TRBV27 | large
CASSPTRHNEQFF | TGTGCCAGCAGTCCCACACGGCACAATGAGCAGTTCTTC | TRBJ2-1 | NA | TRBV27 | medium-sized
CASSPPDVPGELFF | TGTGCCAGCAGTCCACCCGACGTGCCCGGGGAGCTGTTTTTT | TRBJ2-2 | NA | TRBV28 | medium-sized
CASSPMGQVYEQYF | TGTGCCAGCAGCCCAATGGGGCAGGTCTACGAGCAGTACTTC | TRBJ2-7 | NA | TRBV7-3 | medium-sized
CASSRGDEAFF | TGTGCCAGCAGCAGGGGGGATGAAGCTTTCTTT | TRBJ1-1 | TRBD1 | TRBV6-1 | large
CASSLGGPHYNEQFF | TGTGCCAGCAGCTTGGGGGGACCCCACTACAATGAGCAGTTCTTC | TRBJ2-1 | NA | TRBV5-6 | medium-sized
CASSPLGETTDTQYF | TGTGCCAGCAGCCCTCTCGGGGAAACCACAGATACGCAGTATTTT | TRBJ2-3 | NA | TRBV14 | medium-sized
CASSSGRLTSGNTIYF | TGTGCCAGCAGCTCAGGACGGTTGACCTCTGGAAACACCATATATTTT | TRBJ1-3 | NA | TRBV9 | large
CASSSSGPSGRNEQFF | TGTGCCAGCAGTTCGTCTGGTCCGAGCGGGCGAAATGAGCAGTTCTTC | TRBJ2-1 | NA | TRBV27 | medium-sized
CSANDQGGDTQYF | TGCAGTGCTAACGACCAGGGAGGAGATACGCAGTATTTT | TRBJ2-3 | NA | TRBV20-1 | medium-sized
CASSETSGAYNEQFF | TGTGCCAGCAGTGAAACTAGCGGGGCGTACAATGAGCAGTTCTTC | TRBJ2-1 | TRBD2 | TRBV2 | large
CASTWSGTDTQYF | TGTGCCAGCACCTGGTCGGGCACAGATACGCAGTATTTT | TRBJ2-3 | NA | TRBV5-6 | NA
CASNHEGWDTEAFF | TGTGCCAGCAATCACGAGGGCTGGGACACTGAAGCTTTCTTT | TRBJ1-1 | NA | TRBV2 | medium-sized